These T cell receptor beta chains were read from a single sample in a study of cytomegalovirus exposure and HLA in healthy donors. Sequencing used immunoSEQ multiplex PCR; TCRdb keeps in-frame clones, though not all of them. The sample holds about 190,000 clones, approximately 90% seen once. Sequencing used PBMCs. All receptors come from a boy aged 2 to 9 in good health and CMV-seronegative. The CDR3 runs from the conserved cysteine through the conserved F or W. Rows may omit the clone size; those that give it use once, few, many or a size class.

j_call v_call clone_size cdr3_aa
TRBJ1-5 TRBV30 once CAWSLAGGNQPQHF
TRBJ2-2 TRBV7-9 - CASSSGINTGELFF
TRBJ2-3 TRBV19 - CASSMRQGATDTQYF
TRBJ1-1 TRBV7-2 few CASSLARENTEAFF
TRBJ2-7 TRBV27 - CASHRSGSEQYF
TRBJ1-2 TRBV28 once CASSPLAPRWYGYTF
TRBJ2-3 TRBV29-1 - CSVGGQHTDTQYF
TRBJ1-2 TRBV28 once CASSLPWSIERRYGYTF
TRBJ2-5 TRBV7-2 - CASRRGVQETQYF
TRBJ2-2 TRBV27 - CASSFSKSSSMDLTGELFF
TRBJ2-3 TRBV28 - CASRSGTDTQYF
TRBJ2-3 TRBV6-4 - CASPGQSTDTQYF
- TRBV9 - CASSPGTDSYEQYF
TRBJ2-1 TRBV5-4 - CASSLAGVYNEQFF
TRBJ1-4 TRBV7-2 - CASSFSRTGRGSEKLFF
TRBJ2-7 TRBV7-8 once CASSLGHTSYEQYF
TRBJ2-2 TRBV28 - CASSFGRRSNTGELFF
TRBJ2-7 TRBV29-1 - CSVYSYEQYF
TRBJ2-7 TRBV7-2 - CASSGRHGGAGYEQYF